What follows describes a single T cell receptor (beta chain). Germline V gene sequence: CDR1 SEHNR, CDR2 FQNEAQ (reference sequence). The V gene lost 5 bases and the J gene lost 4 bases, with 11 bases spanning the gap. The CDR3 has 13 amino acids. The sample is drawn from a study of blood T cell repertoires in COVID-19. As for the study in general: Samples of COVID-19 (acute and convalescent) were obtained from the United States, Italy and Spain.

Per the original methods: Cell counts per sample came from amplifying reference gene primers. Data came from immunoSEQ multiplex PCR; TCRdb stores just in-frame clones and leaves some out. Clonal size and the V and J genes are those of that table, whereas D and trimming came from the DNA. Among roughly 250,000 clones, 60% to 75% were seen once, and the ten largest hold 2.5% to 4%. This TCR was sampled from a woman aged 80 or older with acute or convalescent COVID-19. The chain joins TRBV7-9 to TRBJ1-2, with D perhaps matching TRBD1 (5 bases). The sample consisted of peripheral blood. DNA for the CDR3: TGTGCCAGCAGCCCGACAGATACCTATGGCTACACCTTC. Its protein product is CASSPTDTYGYTF.